This is a list of T cell receptor beta chains from one sample in a study of memory CD4+ T cells and cytomegalovirus serostatus. The data were produced by immunoSEQ multiplex PCR, yet TCRdb's version contains in-frame clones alone and is incomplete. The table shows more than 45,000 clones, with 82% occurring only once. Sequencing was carried out using memory CD4+ T cells from blood. These receptor sequences come from an adult in good health and CMV-seronegative. CDR3s include the opening cysteine and the closing phenylalanine or tryptophan. D genes are given only for firm matches. Not every row has a clone size; where given, it reads once, few, many or a size class.

CDR3aa: CASRDRGEKLFF
CDR3nt: TGTGCCAGCAGGGACAGGGGTGAAAAACTGTTTTTT
d_gene: TRBD1
v_gene: TRBV2
abundance: -
j_gene: TRBJ1-4

CDR3aa: CASSPDAAGGGTGELFF
CDR3nt: TGCGCCAGCAGCCCGGACGCAGCCGGGGGTGGGACCGGGGAGCTGTTTTTT
d_gene: -
v_gene: TRBV4-3
abundance: -
j_gene: TRBJ2-2

CDR3aa: CASSPSPRSGTGELFF
CDR3nt: TGTGCCAGCAGCCCATCCCCGCGGTCGGGCACCGGGGAGCTGTTTTTT
d_gene: -
v_gene: TRBV11-3
abundance: -
j_gene: TRBJ2-2

CDR3aa: CASSLTDSNQPQHF
CDR3nt: TGTGCCAGCAGTTTGACGGATAGCAATCAGCCCCAGCATTTT
d_gene: -
v_gene: TRBV28
abundance: -
j_gene: TRBJ1-5

CDR3aa: CASSLRKGGSQKLFF
CDR3nt: TGTGCCAGCAGCTTAAGGAAGGGCGGCAGTCAAAAACTGTTTTTT
d_gene: -
v_gene: TRBV7-2
abundance: few
j_gene: TRBJ1-4

CDR3aa: CASSRDRGDRMGYTF
CDR3nt: TGCGCCAGCAGCCGGGACAGGGGTGATCGTATGGGCTACACCTTC
d_gene: TRBD1
v_gene: TRBV5-1
abundance: -
j_gene: TRBJ1-2

CDR3aa: CASSLQGDYGYTF
CDR3nt: TGTGCCAGCAGTTTGCAGGGGGACTATGGCTACACCTTC
d_gene: TRBD1
v_gene: TRBV27
abundance: -
j_gene: TRBJ1-2

CDR3aa: CASTPGLYNEQFF
CDR3nt: TGTGCCAGCACTCCGGGGCTCTACAATGAGCAGTTCTTC
d_gene: -
v_gene: TRBV6-1
abundance: -
j_gene: TRBJ2-1

CDR3aa: CASRTTDSYEQYF
CDR3nt: TGTGCCAGCAGGACGACAGATTCCTACGAGCAGTACTTC
d_gene: -
v_gene: TRBV28
abundance: -
j_gene: TRBJ2-7

CDR3aa: CASSGPPDRRNSPLHF
CDR3nt: TGTGCCAGCAGCGGGCCCCCGGACAGGCGCAATTCACCCCTCCACTTT
d_gene: TRBD1
v_gene: TRBV9
abundance: few
j_gene: TRBJ1-6

CDR3aa: CASRNRDRTYEQYF
CDR3nt: TGTGCCAGCAGGAACCGGGACAGAACCTACGAGCAGTACTTC
d_gene: TRBD1
v_gene: TRBV6-5
abundance: -
j_gene: TRBJ2-7

CDR3aa: CASSPVAGGWSGANVLTF
CDR3nt: TGTGCCAGTAGTCCTGTAGCGGGGGGTTGGTCTGGGGCCAACGTCCTGACTTTC
d_gene: TRBD2
v_gene: TRBV19
abundance: -
j_gene: TRBJ2-6

CDR3aa: CSVVAGTGNTDTQYF
CDR3nt: TGCAGCGTTGTAGCCGGGACAGGGAACACAGATACGCAGTATTTT
d_gene: TRBD1
v_gene: TRBV29-1
abundance: -
j_gene: TRBJ2-3

CDR3aa: CSVKNFQGTDTQYF
CDR3nt: TGCAGCGTTAAAAATTTTCAGGGTACAGATACGCAGTATTTT
d_gene: -
v_gene: TRBV29-1
abundance: -
j_gene: TRBJ2-3

CDR3aa: CASSMLASEQHF
CDR3nt: TGTGCCAGTAGTATGTTGGCTTCCGAACAGCATTTT
d_gene: -
v_gene: TRBV19
abundance: -
j_gene: TRBJ1-5

CDR3aa: CASSLRDQPQHF
CDR3nt: TGTGCCAGCAGCTTACGGGATCAGCCCCAGCATTTT
d_gene: -
v_gene: TRBV5-6
abundance: -
j_gene: TRBJ1-5

CDR3aa: CASSPRPRGEQYF
CDR3nt: TGTGCCAGCAGCCCTCGGCCAAGGGGGGAGCAGTACTTC
d_gene: -
v_gene: TRBV4-2
abundance: few
j_gene: TRBJ2-7

CDR3aa: CASRPTSGASNTGELFF
CDR3nt: TGTGCCAGCAGACCGACTAGCGGGGCTTCGAACACCGGGGAGCTGTTTTTT
d_gene: TRBD2
v_gene: TRBV7-3
abundance: -
j_gene: TRBJ2-2

CDR3aa: CASSALNEQFF
CDR3nt: TGTGCCAGCAGCGCCCTCAATGAGCAGTTCTTC
d_gene: -
v_gene: TRBV7-9
abundance: -
j_gene: TRBJ2-1

CDR3aa: CASSYRTGRAGELFF
CDR3nt: TGCGCCAGCAGCTATCGGACAGGGCGGGCCGGGGAGCTGTTTTTT
d_gene: TRBD1
v_gene: TRBV5-1
abundance: -
j_gene: TRBJ2-2

CDR3aa: CVRSFNRGLHNSPLHF
CDR3nt: TGTGTCAGAAGCTTCAACCGGGGGTTACATAATTCACCCCTCCACTTT
d_gene: -
v_gene: TRBV7-5
abundance: -
j_gene: TRBJ1-6

CDR3aa: CASSQDFRDTGRHFF
CDR3nt: TGTGCCAGCAGCCAAGACTTCCGGGACACAGGGAGACATTTCTTT
d_gene: -
v_gene: TRBV4-2
abundance: -
j_gene: TRBJ1-1

CDR3aa: CASSSGSAGDTQYF
CDR3nt: TGTGCCAGCAGCTCCGGGTCGGCCGGGGATACGCAGTATTTT
d_gene: -
v_gene: TRBV5-4
abundance: few
j_gene: TRBJ2-3

CDR3aa: CASKTSGLYSNQPQHF
CDR3nt: TGTGCCAGCAAAACCTCGGGACTCTATAGCAATCAGCCCCAGCATTTT
d_gene: -
v_gene: TRBV28
abundance: -
j_gene: TRBJ1-5

CDR3aa: CASSEWETQYF
CDR3nt: TGTGCCAGCAGTGAATGGGAGACCCAGTACTTC
d_gene: -
v_gene: TRBV2
abundance: once
j_gene: TRBJ2-5

CDR3aa: CASSSGLAGVGEQFF
CDR3nt: TGTGCCAGCAGCTCGGGACTAGCGGGGGTAGGTGAGCAGTTCTTC
d_gene: TRBD2
v_gene: TRBV6-5
abundance: -
j_gene: TRBJ2-1

CDR3aa: CASSPATGATDTQYF
CDR3nt: TGTGCCAGCTCACCCGCTACCGGGGCCACAGATACGCAGTATTTT
d_gene: -
v_gene: TRBV18
abundance: -
j_gene: TRBJ2-3

CDR3aa: CAISETTSGGAGETQYF
CDR3nt: TGTGCCATCAGCGAAACGACTAGCGGGGGGGCCGGAGAGACCCAGTACTTC
d_gene: TRBD2
v_gene: TRBV10-3
abundance: -
j_gene: TRBJ2-5

CDR3aa: CASSRYQETQYF
CDR3nt: TGTGCCAGCTCACGGTACCAAGAGACCCAGTACTTC
d_gene: -
v_gene: TRBV18
abundance: -
j_gene: TRBJ2-5

CDR3aa: CASSPSTDRLYGYTF
CDR3nt: TGTGCCAGCTCACCCTCGACCGACAGGCTCTATGGCTACACCTTC
d_gene: -
v_gene: TRBV18
abundance: few
j_gene: TRBJ1-2

CDR3aa: CASSTQGPLGEQYF
CDR3nt: TGTGCCAGCAGTACACAGGGGCCTCTGGGGGAGCAGTACTTC
d_gene: TRBD1
v_gene: TRBV6-1
abundance: -
j_gene: TRBJ2-7

CDR3aa: CASRMGGEKLFF
CDR3nt: TGTGCCAGCAGAATGGGGGGTGAAAAACTGTTTTTT
d_gene: -
v_gene: TRBV2
abundance: -
j_gene: TRBJ1-4

CDR3aa: CASSPLLGAVNEQFF
CDR3nt: TGTGCCAGCAGCCCTCTCTTGGGGGCGGTGAATGAGCAGTTCTTC
d_gene: -
v_gene: TRBV7-6
abundance: -
j_gene: TRBJ2-1

CDR3aa: CASSFGPRNTEAFF
CDR3nt: TGTGCCAGCAGCTTCGGACCGCGAAACACTGAAGCTTTCTTT
d_gene: -
v_gene: TRBV7-9
abundance: -
j_gene: TRBJ1-1

CDR3aa: CASSRSGVWNSGYEQYF
CDR3nt: TGTGCCAGCAGCCGTTCCGGGGTCTGGAACTCGGGCTACGAGCAGTACTTC
d_gene: -
v_gene: TRBV11-2
abundance: -
j_gene: TRBJ2-7

CDR3aa: CAWSRDRGNEKLFF
CDR3nt: TGTGCCTGGAGTCGGGACAGAGGAAATGAAAAACTGTTTTTT
d_gene: TRBD1
v_gene: TRBV30
abundance: -
j_gene: TRBJ1-4